This T cell receptor beta chain was captured in a study of CD8+CD57+ T cells in acquired aplastic anemia (dated by TCRdb to about 2018). For the study in its entirety: DNA extracted from sorted CD4+ and CD8+ cells had a mean of about 3.2 ug, with a range of roughly 0.17 to 27.4 ug. A CD8+CD57+ expansion meant a frequency higher than the mean frequency seen in healthy subjects. General conclusions and limits of the study: Around 27 CD8+ CDR3 sequences were found to be shared between patients and controls, but these sequences appeared to be highly expressed in patients and within the immunodominant clones of the patients. No significant difference in CD8+ Simpson's diversity was found between patients and healthy controls (P=0.060).

Flow cytometry had shown CD8+CD57+ cell expansion in the patients selected for sequencing. Every patient had a diagnosis of severe acquired aplastic anemia based on International Study of Aplastic Anemia and Agranulocytosis and Camitta criteria. No therapy had been received by the patients at the time of blood sampling. In this study, sorted CD4+ and CD8+ T cells from the blood of healthy subjects and of severe aplastic anemia patients had their TCR repertoires deep-sequenced. Patients were enrolled under clinicaltrials.gov protocols 00001620, 01623167, 00001397, 00071045, 00081523 and 00961064 in the USA. Ficoll-Paque density gradient centrifugation was used to isolate peripheral blood mononuclear cells. CD4+ and CD8+ T cells were sorted by FACS or magnetic beads before DNA extraction. This clonotype showed up just a few times. This clone's antigen is unknown. No base-level quality is on record; no much larger clone is a single base apart.

TCR beta VDJ combination and CDR3 sequence profiling used genomic DNA as the template. TCR repertoire sequencing was run on an Illumina HiSeq 2000. Concerning the study's data processing: Repertoire assessment relied on Simpson's diversity index, CDR3 size and DJ length profiles, and TRBV/TRBJ rearrangement plots. The most abundant DNA sequence in the deep sequencing data was defined as the immunodominant clone. CDR3 amino acid sequences were screened for sharing across subjects and compared with published repertoires and the VDJdb database. The public reads were reanalyzed by TCRdb: fastp trimming at Q25, MiXCR alignment, in-frame beta chains only. Every entry covers one CDR3 protein and lists the most common genes and DNA from its rows. The V and J calls were not made by the authors but by TCRdb's processing. The sample table holds hundreds of thousands of distinct CDR3 sequences, of which approximately 32% were seen once. Roughly 0.89% of the sample belongs to the ten largest clones.

The TCR sequence derives from a human donor with aplastic anemia. Sequences were obtained from sorted CD4+, CD8+, or CD8+CD57+ T cells (not recorded which) from PBMCs.

The CDR3 corresponds to CASGRTELAKNIQYF. Here is the DNA: TGTGCCAGCGGCCGGACAGAGTTAGCCAAAAACATTCAGTACTTC. The rearrangement combines TRBV2 with TRBJ2-4; TRBD1 could be the D gene, as 6 bases match. From the cysteine up to the phenylalanine, the CDR3 has a length of 15 residues. The CDR3 DNA has 45 bases and is translated from base 1. Via the germline V gene, CDR1 is SNHLY and CDR2 FYNNEI. V and J lose 8 bases and 0 bases, and a span of 14 bases separates them.